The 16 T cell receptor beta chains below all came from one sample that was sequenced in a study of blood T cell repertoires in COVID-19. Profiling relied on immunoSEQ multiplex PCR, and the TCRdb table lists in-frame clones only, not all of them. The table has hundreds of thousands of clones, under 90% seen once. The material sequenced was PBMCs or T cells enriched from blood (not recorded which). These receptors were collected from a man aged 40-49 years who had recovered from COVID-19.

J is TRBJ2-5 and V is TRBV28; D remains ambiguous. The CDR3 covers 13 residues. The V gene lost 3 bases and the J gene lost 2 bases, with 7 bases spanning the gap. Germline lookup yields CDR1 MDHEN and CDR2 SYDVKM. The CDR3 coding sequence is TGTGCCAGCAGTTTTAACAGACAAGAGACCCAGTACTTC. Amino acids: CASSFNRQETQYF.

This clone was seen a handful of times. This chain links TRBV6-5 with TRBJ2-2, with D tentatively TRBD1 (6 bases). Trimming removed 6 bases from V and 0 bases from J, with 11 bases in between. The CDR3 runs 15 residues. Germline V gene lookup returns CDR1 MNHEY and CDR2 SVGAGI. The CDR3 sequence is CASRPGDSNTGELFF. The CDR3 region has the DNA TGTGCCAGCAGGCCAGGGGATTCGAACACCGGGGAGCTGTTTTTT.

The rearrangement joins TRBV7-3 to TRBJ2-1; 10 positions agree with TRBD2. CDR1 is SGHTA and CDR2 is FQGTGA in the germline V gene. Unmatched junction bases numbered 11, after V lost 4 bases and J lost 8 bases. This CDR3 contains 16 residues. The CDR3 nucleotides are TGTGCCAGCAGCTCCTCGGGACTAGCGCTATGGGATGAGCAGTTCTTC. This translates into CASSSSGLALWDEQFF.

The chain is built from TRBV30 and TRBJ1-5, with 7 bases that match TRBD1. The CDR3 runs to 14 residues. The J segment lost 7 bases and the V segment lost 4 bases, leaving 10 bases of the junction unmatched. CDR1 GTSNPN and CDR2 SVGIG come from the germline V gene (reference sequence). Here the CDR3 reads CAWNLGGGGQPQHF. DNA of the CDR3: TGTGCCTGGAATCTTGGAGGGGGCGGACAGCCCCAGCATTTT.

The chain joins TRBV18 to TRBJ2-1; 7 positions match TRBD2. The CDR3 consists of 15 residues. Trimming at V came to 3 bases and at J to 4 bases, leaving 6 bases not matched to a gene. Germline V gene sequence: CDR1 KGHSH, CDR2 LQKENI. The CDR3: CASSPPGGGYNEQFF. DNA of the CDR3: TGTGCCAGCTCACCCCCGGGAGGCGGATACAATGAGCAGTTCTTC.

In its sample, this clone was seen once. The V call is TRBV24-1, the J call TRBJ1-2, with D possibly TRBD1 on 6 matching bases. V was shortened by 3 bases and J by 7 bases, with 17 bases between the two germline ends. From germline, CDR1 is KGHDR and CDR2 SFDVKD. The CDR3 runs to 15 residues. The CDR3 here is CATSDDSQGPSGYTF. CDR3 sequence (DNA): TGTGCCACCAGTGATGACTCCCAGGGGCCTAGTGGCTACACCTTC.

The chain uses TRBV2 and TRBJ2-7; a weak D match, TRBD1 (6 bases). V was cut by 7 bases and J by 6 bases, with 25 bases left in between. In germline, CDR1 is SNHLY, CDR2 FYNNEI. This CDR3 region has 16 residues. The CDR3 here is CASTFTRAGRGGEQYF. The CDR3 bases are TGTGCCAGCACTTTCACCCGGGCAGGGAGAGGGGGCGAGCAGTACTTC.

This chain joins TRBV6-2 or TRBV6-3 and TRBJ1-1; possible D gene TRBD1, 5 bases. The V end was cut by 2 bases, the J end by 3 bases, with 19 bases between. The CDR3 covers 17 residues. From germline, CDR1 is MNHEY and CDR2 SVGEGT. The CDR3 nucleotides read TGTGCCAGCAGTTACCCCGGCCTCCTCGGGGGGGACACTGAAGCTTTCTTT. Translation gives CASSYPGLLGGDTEAFF.

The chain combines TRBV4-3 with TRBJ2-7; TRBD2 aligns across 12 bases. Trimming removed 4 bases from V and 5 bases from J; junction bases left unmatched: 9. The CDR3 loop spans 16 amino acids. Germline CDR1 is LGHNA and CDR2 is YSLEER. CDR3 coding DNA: TGCGCCAGCAGCCCCTCTAGCGGGGGGGCCGCAGACGAGCAGTACTTC. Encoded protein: CASSPSSGGAADEQYF.

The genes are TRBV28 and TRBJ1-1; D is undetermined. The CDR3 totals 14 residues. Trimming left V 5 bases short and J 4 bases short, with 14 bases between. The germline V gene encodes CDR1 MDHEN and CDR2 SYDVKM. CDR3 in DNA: TGTGCCAGCAGTGACCCGAGCGGGCTCACTGAAGCTTTCTTT. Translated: CASSDPSGLTEAFF.

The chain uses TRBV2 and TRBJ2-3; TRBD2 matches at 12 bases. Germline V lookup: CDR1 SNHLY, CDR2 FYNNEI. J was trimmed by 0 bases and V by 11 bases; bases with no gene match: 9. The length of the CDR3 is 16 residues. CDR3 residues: CASAELAGGSTDTQYF. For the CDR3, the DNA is TGTGCCTCTGCGGAGCTAGCGGGGGGGAGCACAGATACGCAGTATTTT.

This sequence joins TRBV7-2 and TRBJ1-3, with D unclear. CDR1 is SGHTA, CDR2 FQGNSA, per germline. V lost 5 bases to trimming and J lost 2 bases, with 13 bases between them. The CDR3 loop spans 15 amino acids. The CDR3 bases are TGTGCCAGCAGCCCCCCGCGGGTCGCTGGAAACACCATATATTTT. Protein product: CASSPPRVAGNTIYF.

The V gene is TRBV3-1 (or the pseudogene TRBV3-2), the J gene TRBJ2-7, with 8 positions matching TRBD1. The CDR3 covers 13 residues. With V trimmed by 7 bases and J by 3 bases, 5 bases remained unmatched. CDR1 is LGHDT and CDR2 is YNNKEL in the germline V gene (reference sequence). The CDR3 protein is CASNRQGSYEQYF. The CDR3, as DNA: TGTGCCAGCAACCGACAGGGGAGCTACGAGCAGTACTTC.

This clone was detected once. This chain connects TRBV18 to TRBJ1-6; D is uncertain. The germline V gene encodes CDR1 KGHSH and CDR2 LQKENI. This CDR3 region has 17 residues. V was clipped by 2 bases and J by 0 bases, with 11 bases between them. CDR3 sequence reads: CASSPYASSSYNSPLHF. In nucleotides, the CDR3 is TGTGCCAGCTCACCATACGCTTCGAGCTCCTATAATTCACCCCTCCACTTT. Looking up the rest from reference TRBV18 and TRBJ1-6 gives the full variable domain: NAGVMQNPRHLVRRRGQEARLRCSPMKGHSHVYWYRQLPEEGLKFMVYLQKENIIDESGMPKERFSAEFPKEGPSILRIQQVVRGDSAAYFCASSPYASSSYNSPLHFGNGTRLTVT.

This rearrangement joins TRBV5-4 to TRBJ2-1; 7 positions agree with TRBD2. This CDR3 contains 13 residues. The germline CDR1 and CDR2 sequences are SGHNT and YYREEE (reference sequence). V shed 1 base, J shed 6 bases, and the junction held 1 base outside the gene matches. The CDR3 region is CASSLSGGNEQFF. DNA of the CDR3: TGTGCCAGCAGCTTGTCGGGGGGCAATGAGCAGTTCTTC. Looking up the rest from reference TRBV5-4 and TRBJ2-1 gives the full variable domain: ETGVTQSPTHLIKTRGQQVTLRCSSQSGHNTVSWYQQALGQGPQFIFQYYREEENGRGNFPPRFSGLQFPNYSSELNVNALELDDSALYLCASSLSGGNEQFFGPGTRLTVL.

This CDR3 is CASRTSGGQGNYGYTF. The CDR3 DNA follows: TGTGCCAGCAGAACCTCCGGGGGACAGGGTAACTATGGCTACACCTTC. V usage is TRBV27 and J usage is TRBJ1-2, with 9 bases that match TRBD1. Trimming removed 6 bases from V and 1 base from J; junction bases left unmatched: 9. The length of the CDR3 is 16 residues. From germline, CDR1 is MNHEY and CDR2 SMNVEV (reference sequence).